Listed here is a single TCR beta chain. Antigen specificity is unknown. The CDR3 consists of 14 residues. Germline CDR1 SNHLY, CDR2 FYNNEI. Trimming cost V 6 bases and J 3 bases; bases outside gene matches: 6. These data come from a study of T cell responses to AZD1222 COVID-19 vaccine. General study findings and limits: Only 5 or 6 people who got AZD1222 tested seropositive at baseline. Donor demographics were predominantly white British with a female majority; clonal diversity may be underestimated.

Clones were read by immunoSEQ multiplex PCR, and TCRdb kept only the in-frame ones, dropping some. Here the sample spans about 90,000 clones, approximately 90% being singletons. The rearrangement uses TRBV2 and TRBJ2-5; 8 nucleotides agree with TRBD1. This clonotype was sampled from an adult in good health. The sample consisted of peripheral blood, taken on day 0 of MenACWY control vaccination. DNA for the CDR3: TGTGCCAGCAGCGACCTGGACAGGGAAGAGACCCAGTACTTC. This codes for CASSDLDREETQYF.